This TCR beta chain came from a study of metastatic and nonmetastatic thyroid tumors. Study as a whole: From malignant and benign thyroid patients, repertoires in blood and in tumor or nodule tissue were compared.

This clone was detected ten times or more. Its antigen is not known. Every patient underwent thyroid surgery untreated. The CDR3 has 11 amino acids. The V gene's germline CDR1 is DFQATT and CDR2 SNEGSKA (reference sequence). V was clipped by 1 base and J by 8 bases, with 5 bases between them. Study observations and caveats: Malignant thyroid tumors reportedly exceeded benign nodules significantly in TCR beta diversity, with the difference appearing in blood and tumor.

Original analysis: A papillary thyroid cancer distant-metastasis classifier was built from CDR3 differences across clinicopathological groups. TCRdb re-called the PCR reads via MiXCR. These V and J calls derive from TCRdb rather than the authors' analysis. The repertoire has 35,000 to 50,000 clones, about 12% of them found once; the top ten carry roughly 9%. This receptor was taken from a male donor with papillary thyroid cancer or a benign thyroid nodule (not recorded which). Some clones in this sample may be carry-over from other donors' samples. The genes are TRBV20-1 and TRBJ1-4; D ambiguous. The material sequenced was blood. CDR3 amino acids: CSARALEKLFF. The CDR3 coding sequence is TGCAGTGCTAGAGCTCTGGAAAAACTGTTTTTT.